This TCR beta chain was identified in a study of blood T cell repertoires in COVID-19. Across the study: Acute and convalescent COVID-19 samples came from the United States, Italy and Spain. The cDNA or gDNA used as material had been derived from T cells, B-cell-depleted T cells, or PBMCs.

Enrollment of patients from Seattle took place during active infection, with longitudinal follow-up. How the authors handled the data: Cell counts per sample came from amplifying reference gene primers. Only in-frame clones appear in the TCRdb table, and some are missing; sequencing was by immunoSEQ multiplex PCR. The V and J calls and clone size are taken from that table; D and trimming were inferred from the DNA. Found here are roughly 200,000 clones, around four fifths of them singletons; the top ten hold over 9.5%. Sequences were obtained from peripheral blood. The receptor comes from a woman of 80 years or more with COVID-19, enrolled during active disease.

CDR3 in DNA: TGTGCCAGTAGTATGAGGACCACAGGGGGGAATTCACCCCTCCACTTT. It translates to CASSMRTTGGNSPLHF. J is TRBJ1-6 and V is TRBV19; 8 bases match TRBD1. Germline V CDR1 and CDR2: LNHDA, SQIVND (reference sequence). Losses at the gene ends were 3 bases for V and 7 bases for J; bases not matched to a gene: 8. CDR3 length: 16 residues.